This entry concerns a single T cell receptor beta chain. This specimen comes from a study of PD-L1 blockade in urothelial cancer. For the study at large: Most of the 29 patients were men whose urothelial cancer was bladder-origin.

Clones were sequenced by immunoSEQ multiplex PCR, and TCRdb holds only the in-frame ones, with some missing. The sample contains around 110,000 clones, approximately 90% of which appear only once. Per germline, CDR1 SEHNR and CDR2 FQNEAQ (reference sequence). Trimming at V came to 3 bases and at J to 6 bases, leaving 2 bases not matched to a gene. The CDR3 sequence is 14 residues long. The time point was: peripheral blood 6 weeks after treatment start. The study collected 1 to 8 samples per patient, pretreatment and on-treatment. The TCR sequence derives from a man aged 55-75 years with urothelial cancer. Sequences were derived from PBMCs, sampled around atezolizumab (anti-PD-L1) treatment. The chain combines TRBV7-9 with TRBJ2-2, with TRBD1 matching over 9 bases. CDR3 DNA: TGTGCCAGCAGCTTGGGACAGGGACCCGGGGAGCTGTTTTTT. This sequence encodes CASSLGQGPGELFF.